This TCR beta chain was identified during a study of blood T cell repertoires in COVID-19. The wider study: Researchers got acute and convalescent COVID-19 samples from the United States, Italy and Spain. The analysed material was cDNA or gDNA that came from T cells, B-cell-depleted T cells, or PBMCs.

Trimming shortened V by 0 bases and J by 6 bases, and 19 bases separated the two germline ends. This CDR3 has 17 amino acids. Authors' methods: Amplification of reference gene primers provided the estimated nucleated cell counts. TCRdb's copy holds only in-frame clones and misses some; the assay was immunoSEQ multiplex PCR. For V, J and clone size, that table is used; D and trimming come from the DNA. The sample lists about 40,000 clones, roughly 90% occurring once. The sequence came from a man aged 65 to 79 with acute or convalescent COVID-19. The gene calls are TRBV5-3 and TRBJ2-1; perhaps TRBD2 as D (6 bases). TRBV5-3 is an ORF; its function is uncertain. The sequencing input was peripheral blood. The DNA of the CDR3 is TGTGCCAGAAGCTTGGATGGACCGAAGGGGAGGATCAATGAGCAGTTCTTC. Protein: CARSLDGPKGRINEQFF.